This record concerns one T cell receptor beta chain sequence. The data derive from a study of T-cell memory formation after mild COVID-19. The CDR3 has 13 amino acids. Germline V gives CDR1 GTSNPN, CDR2 SVGIG (reference sequence). J lost 2 bases, V lost 5 bases, and 6 bases had no gene match. Constant-segment-primed 5'RACE gave TCR alpha and TCR beta cDNA libraries with sample barcodes and UMIs. Each CDR3 protein is one row after TCRdb ran MiXCR on the 5' RACE reads. The data contain about 470,000 distinct CDR3 sequences, 15% to 20% of them seen just once; the ten biggest clones take up 9% to 15%. The TCR originated in an adult woman who had mild COVID-19 (a few samples of this study predate the infection). Cell type and time point are not known. The chain recombines TRBV30 with TRBJ2-7; TRBD2 aligns across 7 bases. The sequencing sample was made of PBMCs or a T cell subset sorted from them (not recorded which). The CDR3 reads CAWGPTSAYEQYF. The CDR3 DNA is TGTGCCTGGGGTCCAACTAGCGCCTACGAGCAGTACTTC.